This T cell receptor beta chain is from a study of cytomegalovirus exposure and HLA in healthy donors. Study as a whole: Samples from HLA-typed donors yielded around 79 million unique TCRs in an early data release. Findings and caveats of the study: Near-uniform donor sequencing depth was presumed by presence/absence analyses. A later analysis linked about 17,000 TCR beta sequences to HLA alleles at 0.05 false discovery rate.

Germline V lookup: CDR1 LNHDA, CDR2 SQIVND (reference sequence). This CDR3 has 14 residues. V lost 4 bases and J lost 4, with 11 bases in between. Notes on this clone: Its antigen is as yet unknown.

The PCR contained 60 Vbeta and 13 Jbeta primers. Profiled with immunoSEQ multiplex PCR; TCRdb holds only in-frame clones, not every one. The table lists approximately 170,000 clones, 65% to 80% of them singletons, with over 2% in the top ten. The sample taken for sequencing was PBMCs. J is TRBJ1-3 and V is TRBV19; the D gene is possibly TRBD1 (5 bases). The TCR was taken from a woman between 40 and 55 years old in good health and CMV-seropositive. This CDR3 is CASSSGAPGNTIYF. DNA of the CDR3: TGTGCCAGTAGTAGTGGGGCTCCCGGAAACACCATATATTTT.